These 4 T cell receptor beta chains share one sample of origin, sequenced in a study of blood T cell repertoires in COVID-19. Sequencing used immunoSEQ multiplex PCR; TCRdb keeps in-frame clones, though not all of them. Of about 200,000 clones listed, less than 90% are singletons. Sequenced material: PBMCs or T cells enriched from blood (not recorded which). All receptors come from a woman aged 30 to 39 who had been exposed to COVID-19.

This clone was seen once. The CDR3 DNA is TGTGCCAGCACCTATAGACAGGGGAGCTATGGCTACACCTTC. Its protein is CASTYRQGSYGYTF. The V call is TRBV27, the J call TRBJ1-2; 8 nucleotides align to TRBD1. With 7 bases clipped from V and 4 bases from J, the junction kept 8 bases outside the gene matches. Germline V lookup: CDR1 MNHEY, CDR2 SMNVEV (reference sequence). The CDR3 has 14 amino acids.

The chain employs TRBV6-4 and TRBJ2-1; D is possibly TRBD2 (5 bases). V was clipped by 6 bases and J by 8 bases, with 14 bases between them. The CDR3 length is 13 residues. Germline V lookup: CDR1 MRHNA, CDR2 SNTAGT. CDR3 DNA: TGTGCCAGCAGATCCACGGCCGGGGATGAGCAGTTCTTC. Protein sequence: CASRSTAGDEQFF.

The count of this clone is one. The chain links TRBV6-5 to TRBJ1-2, with D tentatively TRBD1 (6 bases). CDR1 is MNHEY, CDR2 SVGAGI, per germline. This CDR3 spans 14 amino acids. V lost 5 bases to trimming and J lost 2 bases, with 12 bases between them. Here the CDR3 reads CASSTGTTNYGYTF. The CDR3 nucleotides read TGTGCCAGCAGTACCGGGACAACGAACTATGGCTACACCTTC.

J is TRBJ2-2 and V is TRBV24-1; D is uncertain. The CDR3 covers 13 residues. Germline V gene sequence: CDR1 KGHDR, CDR2 SFDVKD. Deletions cut 5 bases from V and 2 bases from J, with 5 bases between. For the CDR3, the DNA is TGTGCCACCAGTGCGGGTAACACCGGGGAGCTGTTTTTT. Protein: CATSAGNTGELFF.